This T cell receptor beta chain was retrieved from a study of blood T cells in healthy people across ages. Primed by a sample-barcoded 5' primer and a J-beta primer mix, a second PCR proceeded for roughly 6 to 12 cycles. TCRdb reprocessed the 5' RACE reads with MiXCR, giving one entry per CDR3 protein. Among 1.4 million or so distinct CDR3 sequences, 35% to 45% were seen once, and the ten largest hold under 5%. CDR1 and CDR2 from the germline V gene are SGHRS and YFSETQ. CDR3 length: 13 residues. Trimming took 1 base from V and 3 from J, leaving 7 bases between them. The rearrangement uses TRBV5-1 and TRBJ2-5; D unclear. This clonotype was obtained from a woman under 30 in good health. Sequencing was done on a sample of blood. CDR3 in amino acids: CASSLKLKETQYF. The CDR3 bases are TGCGCCAGCAGCTTGAAGCTTAAAGAGACCCAGTACTTC.